A single sample is the source of the 20 T cell receptor beta chains below, sequenced in a study of T cell responses to AZD1222 COVID-19 vaccine. The method was immunoSEQ multiplex PCR; TCRdb's version includes in-frame clones alone and lacks a portion of them. The sample includes 150,000 to 200,000 clones, 80% to 95% of them seen just once. Sequenced here: peripheral blood, sampled on day 0 of AZD1222 vaccination. Every receptor here comes from an adult in good health.

The chain employs TRBV3-1 (or the pseudogene TRBV3-2) and TRBJ1-2; unclear D gene. The CDR3 runs to 13 residues. Between the trimmed V and J ends, which lost 4 bases and 4 bases, there was a span of 10 bases. Germline CDR1 LGHDT, CDR2 YNNKEL (reference sequence). DNA for the CDR3: TGTGCCAGCAGCCCCGGCGGGATCTATGGCTACACCTTC. It encodes CASSPGGIYGYTF.

The chain uses TRBV19 and TRBJ1-6, with unresolved D. Germline V gene sequence: CDR1 LNHDA, CDR2 SQIVND (reference sequence). V shed 6 bases and J shed 7 bases, with 13 bases lying between them. This CDR3 is 14 amino acids long. The chain's CDR3 is CASSLFGENSPLHF. CDR3 nucleotides: TGTGCCAGTAGCCTGTTTGGGGAGAATTCACCCCTCCACTTT.

The chain employs TRBV15 and TRBJ2-1; D unclear. Germline CDR1 is LNHNV and CDR2 is YYDKDF (reference sequence). Trimming took off 0 bases at V and 0 bases at J, with 18 bases between the two ends. The CDR3 is 19 amino acids. The DNA for the CDR3 is TGTGCCACCAGCAGAGATCGGCGCGGTTTCACCCCCTCCTACAATGAGCAGTTCTTC. Residues: CATSRDRRGFTPSYNEQFF.

The chain is built from TRBV5-1 and TRBJ1-1; a weak D match, TRBD1 (5 bases). The length of the CDR3 is 12 residues. V was cut by 0 bases and J by 10 bases, with 10 bases left in between. Germline lookup yields CDR1 SGHRS and CDR2 YFSETQ. The CDR3 nucleotides are TGCGCCAGCAGCTTGGAAAGGGGATCAGCTTTCTTT. It specifies CASSLERGSAFF.

The chain couples TRBV30 to TRBJ2-1, with no clear D. This CDR3 spans 10 amino acids. Germline V gene sequence: CDR1 GTSNPN, CDR2 SVGIG (reference sequence). V lost 4 bases, J lost 6 bases, and 4 bases lay in between. The DNA of the CDR3 is TGTGCCTGGACCCTCAATGAGCAGTTCTTC. It encodes CAWTLNEQFF.

Comment on this clone: Its ends do not fully match the called genes, so a read error is possible. The rearrangement links TRBV7-8 to TRBJ1-2; 8 bases map to TRBD1. Germline lookup yields CDR1 SGHVS and CDR2 FQNEAQ. CDR3 length equals 16 residues. The chain's CDR3 is CAGSYLGQGPHHGYTF. CDR3 nucleotide sequence: TGTGCCGGCAGCTACCTCGGACAGGGACCACACCATGGCTACACCTTC.

The rearrangement joins TRBV27 to TRBJ1-4; the match to TRBD1 covers 11 bases. The CDR3 has 17 amino acids. CDR1 MNHEY and CDR2 SMNVEV come from the germline V gene (reference sequence). Trimming at V came to 6 bases and at J to 5 bases, leaving 11 bases not matched to a gene. The CDR3 is CASRYRAGTGGNEKLFF. CDR3 DNA sequence: TGTGCCAGCAGATACAGAGCCGGGACAGGGGGGAATGAAAAACTGTTTTTT.

This chain joins TRBV7-9 and TRBJ2-5; D remains ambiguous. Trimming cost V 4 bases and J 3 bases, with 3 bases left between them. Germline assignment: CDR1 SEHNR and CDR2 FQNEAQ (reference sequence). The CDR3 has 11 amino acids. The CDR3 loop is CASSSEETQYF. The DNA of the CDR3 is TGTGCCAGCAGCTCAGAAGAGACCCAGTACTTC.

This chain links TRBV2 with TRBJ1-1; TRBD1 might be the D (6 bases). The germline CDR1 and CDR2 sequences are SNHLY and FYNNEI. The CDR3 length is 13 residues. V was cut by 7 bases and J by 1 base, with 10 bases left in between. The CDR3 loop reads CASTPGQNTEAFF. CDR3 sequence (DNA): TGTGCCAGCACTCCGGGACAGAACACTGAAGCTTTCTTT.

The chain employs TRBV4-3 and TRBJ2-1; 8 bases fit TRBD1. The CDR3 is 20 amino acids. Germline CDR1 LGHNA, CDR2 YSLEER. Germline trimming cut 0 bases from V and 0 bases from J; bases unmatched to any gene: 13. CDR3 region: CASSQDGTGQGLGSYNEQFF. The DNA for the CDR3 is TGCGCCAGCAGCCAAGATGGGACCGGACAGGGCTTGGGCTCCTACAATGAGCAGTTCTTC.

This clone has just one count. J is TRBJ2-3 and V is TRBV4-1, with TRBD1 identical over 8 bases. Germline CDR1 reads MGHRA; CDR2 reads YSYEKL. This CDR3 contains 15 residues. The V and J ends lost 4 bases and 2 bases, in that order; junction bases with no gene match: 5. The CDR3 DNA follows: TGCGCCAGCAGCCTTGGGACAGGCTTCACAGATACGCAGTATTTT. This codes for CASSLGTGFTDTQYF.

The chain carries TRBV20-1 and TRBJ2-7; a weak D match, TRBD2 (5 bases). This CDR3 contains 14 residues. The V end was cut by 3 bases, the J end by 2 bases, with 14 bases between. Germline V gene lookup returns CDR1 DFQATT and CDR2 SNEGSKA (reference sequence). For the CDR3, the DNA is TGCAGTGCTAGTCGGGGTCTACTCACCTACGAGCAGTACTTC. Translation: CSASRGLLTYEQYF.

The genes are TRBV6-1 and TRBJ1-6, with D possibly being TRBD1 (6 bases). Germline values: CDR1 MNHNS, CDR2 SASEGT. The CDR3 runs 16 residues. V shed 1 base and J shed 4 bases, with 11 bases lying between them. This CDR3 reads CASSEVWTAYNSPLHF. The CDR3 coding sequence is TGTGCCAGCAGTGAAGTGTGGACAGCTTATAATTCACCCCTCCACTTT.

The chain is built from TRBV13 and TRBJ2-6; unclear D gene. V lost 1 base to trimming and J lost 4 bases, with 11 bases between them. CDR3 length equals 16 residues. The V gene's germline CDR1 is PRHDT and CDR2 FYEKMQ (reference sequence). DNA for the CDR3: TGTGCCAGCAGCTTAGTACGGGTTACCGGGGCCAACGTCCTGACTTTC. Translated: CASSLVRVTGANVLTF.

This chain links TRBV9 with TRBJ2-4, with a weak D call TRBD2 (6 bases). Germline values: CDR1 SGDLS, CDR2 YYNGEE. The CDR3 consists of 15 residues. V was cut by 2 bases and J by 1 base, with 10 bases left in between. The DNA of the CDR3 is TGTGCCAGCAGCGTGGGGGGAGCGGCCAAAAACATTCAGTACTTC. It is translated as CASSVGGAAKNIQYF.

This clone was found a few times. V is TRBV4-1 and J is TRBJ1-5, with D uncertain. V gave up 0 bases and J gave up 8 bases, with 11 bases separating them. The germline V gene encodes CDR1 MGHRA and CDR2 YSYEKL. The length of the CDR3 is 14 residues. CDR3 region: CASSQDLAPEPQHF. The CDR3 nucleotides are TGCGCCAGCAGCCAAGACCTGGCCCCGGAGCCCCAGCATTTT.

This clone came up once. The chain has TRBV5-4 and TRBJ2-1, with 11 nucleotides matching TRBD2. The germline V gene has CDR1 SGHNT and CDR2 YYREEE (reference sequence). This CDR3 is 16 amino acids long. J lost 7 bases, V lost 1 base, and 7 bases had no gene match. The CDR3 coding sequence is TGTGCCAGCAGCTTGAAACTAGCGGGAGCCCCAAATGAGCAGTTCTTC. This encodes CASSLKLAGAPNEQFF.

This clone was seen only once. V is TRBV6-2 or TRBV6-3 and J is TRBJ2-5; no definite D call. The CDR3 runs to 11 residues. Germline V gene sequence: CDR1 MNHEY, CDR2 SVGEGT. The V and J ends lost 2 bases and 5 bases respectively, with 3 bases between them. CDR3 region: CASSYAETQYF. The CDR3 coding sequence is TGTGCCAGCAGTTACGCGGAGACCCAGTACTTC.

The chain recombines TRBV4-3 with TRBJ1-1; tentatively, D is TRBD1 (5 bases). V was cut by 2 bases and J by 3 bases, with 16 bases left in between. CDR3 length: 16 residues. Germline V gene lookup returns CDR1 LGHNA and CDR2 YSLEER. CDR3 protein: CASSQFRAHGDTEAFF. The DNA for the CDR3 is TGCGCCAGCAGCCAATTCAGGGCCCACGGTGACACTGAAGCTTTCTTT.

The gene calls are TRBV7-2 and TRBJ1-3, with D uncertain. This CDR3 contains 14 residues. The V and J ends lost 0 bases and 4 bases respectively, with 7 bases between them. Germline assignment: CDR1 SGHTA and CDR2 FQGNSA. The CDR3 nucleotides are TGTGCCAGCAGCTTAGCGACACTAGGAAACACCATATATTTT. Amino acids: CASSLATLGNTIYF.